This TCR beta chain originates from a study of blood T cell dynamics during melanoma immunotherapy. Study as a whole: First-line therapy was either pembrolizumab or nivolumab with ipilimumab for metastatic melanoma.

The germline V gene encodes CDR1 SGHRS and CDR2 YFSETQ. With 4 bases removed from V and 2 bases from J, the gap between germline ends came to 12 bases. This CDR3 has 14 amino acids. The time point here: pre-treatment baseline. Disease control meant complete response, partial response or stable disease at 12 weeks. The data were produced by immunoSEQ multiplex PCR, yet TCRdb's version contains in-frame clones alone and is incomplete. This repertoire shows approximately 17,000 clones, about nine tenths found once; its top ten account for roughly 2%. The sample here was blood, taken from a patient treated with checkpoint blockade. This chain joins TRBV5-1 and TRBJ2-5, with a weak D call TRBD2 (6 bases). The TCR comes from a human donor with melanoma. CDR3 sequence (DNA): TGCGCCAGCAGCAACGGGGGTTCTCAAGAGACCCAGTACTTC. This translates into CASSNGGSQETQYF. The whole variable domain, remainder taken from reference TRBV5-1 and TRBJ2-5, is KAGVTQTPRYLIKTRGQQVTLSCSPISGHRSVSWYQQTPGQGLQFLFEYFSETQRNKGNFPGRFSGRQFSNSRSEMNVSTLELGDSALYLCASSNGGSQETQYFGPGTRLLVL.